The 25 T cell receptor beta chains presented below share a single source sample, sequenced in a study of blood T cell repertoires in COVID-19. Assay: immunoSEQ multiplex PCR; the TCRdb copy retains only in-frame clones and omits some. The repertoire holds approximately 71,000 clones, with 65% to 80% as singletons. Sequencing was carried out using peripheral blood. The source of these receptors is a man aged 60 to 69 with active or convalescent COVID-19.

V is TRBV19 and J is TRBJ1-1; D ambiguous. Trimming took off 3 bases at V and 5 bases at J, with 13 bases between the two ends. Germline CDR1 reads LNHDA; CDR2 reads SQIVND (reference sequence). CDR3 size: 14 residues. The CDR3 sequence: CASSIGKELTEAFF. DNA for the CDR3: TGTGCCAGTAGTATTGGAAAGGAGTTAACTGAAGCTTTCTTT. The full variable domain, completed using reference TRBV19 and TRBJ1-1, is DGGITQSPKYLFRKEGQNVTLSCEQNLNHDAMYWYRQDPGQGLRLIYYSQIVNDFQKGDIAEGYSVSREKKESFPLTVTSAQKNPTAFYLCASSIGKELTEAFFGQGTRLTVV.

This clone was recorded once. This chain connects TRBV7-2 to TRBJ1-3; a weak D match, TRBD1 (6 bases). The CDR3 has 14 amino acids. The V gene's germline CDR1 is SGHTA and CDR2 FQGNSA. Trimming removed 3 bases from V and 3 bases from J, with 9 bases in between. CDR3 protein: CASSFPTGGNTIYF. In nucleotides, the CDR3 is TGTGCCAGCAGCTTCCCGACAGGTGGAAACACCATATATTTT.

The chain recombines TRBV7-2 with TRBJ2-5; possible D gene TRBD1, 6 bases. Trimming left V 5 bases short and J 1 base short, with 14 bases between. The CDR3 totals 15 residues. Germline V gene data show CDR1 as SGHTA and CDR2 as FQGNSA. The CDR3 reads CASSLLGQPQETQYF. DNA for the CDR3: TGTGCCAGCAGCCTCCTTGGACAGCCCCAAGAGACCCAGTACTTC. Variable domain in full (rest from reference TRBV7-2 and TRBJ2-5): GAGVSQSPSNKVTEKGKDVELRCDPISGHTALYWYRQSLGQGLEFLIYFQGNSAPDKSGLPSDRFSAERTGGSVSTLTIQRTQQEDSAVYLCASSLLGQPQETQYFGPGTRLLVL.

This chain links TRBV10-2 with TRBJ1-1; TRBD1 aligns across 7 bases. The V gene's germline CDR1 is WSHSY and CDR2 SAAADI. V trimming: 6 bases; J trimming: 8 bases; junction bases outside the gene matches: 6. The CDR3 is 12 amino acids. CDR3 residues: CASSDRDSEAFF. CDR3 DNA: TGCGCCAGCAGCGACCGGGACAGCGAAGCTTTCTTT.

Only one count was recorded for this clone. The chain combines TRBV19 with TRBJ2-5; 11 bases align to TRBD1. Trimming cost V 3 bases and J 4 bases; bases outside gene matches: 7. Looked up from germline, CDR1 is LNHDA and CDR2 is SQIVND (reference sequence). The CDR3 runs to 16 residues. The CDR3 here is CASSIWTGGFGETQYF. In nucleotides, the CDR3 is TGTGCCAGTAGTATTTGGACAGGGGGCTTCGGAGAGACCCAGTACTTC.

This chain uses TRBV6-1 with TRBJ1-2; D is uncertain. Germline assignment: CDR1 MNHNS and CDR2 SASEGT. The CDR3 is 13 residues long. V gave up 5 bases and J gave up 9 bases, with 16 bases separating them. The DNA of the CDR3 is TGTGCCAGCAGTAAATCCGCTGGGGAGAGCTACACCTTC. Translation: CASSKSAGESYTF.

V and J are TRBV11-2 and TRBJ2-5; 8 bases fit TRBD1. V was clipped by 4 bases and J by 4 bases; unmatched bases: 2. Germline CDR1 is SGHAT and CDR2 is FQNNGV. This CDR3 comprises 13 residues. CDR3 coding DNA: TGTGCCAGCAGCTCGGACAGGGTAGAGACCCAGTACTTC. Protein sequence: CASSSDRVETQYF.

The V call is TRBV7-2, the J call TRBJ2-3; 8 nucleotides match TRBD2. Unmatched junction bases numbered 9, after V lost 1 base and J lost 6 bases. The length of the CDR3 is 16 residues. Germline-derived CDR1 and CDR2 are SGHTA and FQGNSA. The CDR3 DNA reads TGTGCCAGCAGCTTAGGCTCGGGGGGGCAGTCTGATACGCAGTATTTT. Translation gives CASSLGSGGQSDTQYF.

This sequence joins TRBV10-2 and TRBJ1-4, with D hard to call. V dropped 6 bases and J dropped 0 bases, with 17 bases sitting between them. The germline V gene encodes CDR1 WSHSY and CDR2 SAAADI. The CDR3 covers 17 residues. The CDR3 loop is CASRADAVLTTNEKLFF. CDR3 sequence (DNA): TGCGCCAGCAGGGCAGATGCAGTCTTAACAACTAATGAAAAACTGTTTTTT.

V is TRBV12-2 and J is TRBJ1-6. TRBV12-2 constitutes a pseudogene. The CDR3 is made up of 13 amino acids. CDR3 coding DNA: TGTGCAAGTCGCTTTAACTATCGGGAACCCCTCCACTTT. This gives the protein CASRFNYREPLHF.

This clone was seen a handful of times. The chain couples TRBV6-1 to TRBJ1-2; D gene unclear. CDR3 length: 12 amino acids. Trimming removed 3 bases at V and 2 bases at J, with 4 bases between. CDR1 is MNHNS and CDR2 is SASEGT in the germline V gene. The CDR3 region has the DNA TGTGCCAGCAGTGAGACAAACTATGGCTACACCTTC. Its protein is CASSETNYGYTF.

The V gene is TRBV5-1, the J gene TRBJ2-1; 12 positions agree with TRBD1. The CDR3 contains 15 residues. The germline CDR1 and CDR2 sequences are SGHRS and YFSETQ. V was pared by 0 bases and J by 11 bases, with 6 bases of the junction left unmatched. CDR3 sequence (DNA): TGCGCCAGCAGCTTGGGGGACAGGGGGCGAGGGAAGCAGTTCTTC. This translates into CASSLGDRGRGKQFF. Full variable domain (missing parts from reference TRBV5-1 and TRBJ2-1): KAGVTQTPRYLIKTRGQQVTLSCSPISGHRSVSWYQQTPGQGLQFLFEYFSETQRNKGNFPGRFSGRQFSNSRSEMNVSTLELGDSALYLCASSLGDRGRGKQFFGPGTRLTVL.

The rearrangement uses TRBV6-5 and TRBJ1-4; TRBD1 matches 10 bases. CDR1 and CDR2 from the germline V gene are MNHEY and SVGAGI. V lost 4 bases and J lost 3; bases outside the gene matches: 2. This CDR3 has 15 amino acids. The DNA of the CDR3 is TGTGCCAGCAGTTGGGGACAGGGGTCTAATGAAAAACTGTTTTTT. It is translated as CASSWGQGSNEKLFF.

The genes are TRBV5-5 and TRBJ2-7, with unresolved D. The CDR3 consists of 15 residues. From germline, CDR1 is SGHKS and CDR2 YYEKEE (reference sequence). Trimming shortened V by 0 bases and J by 4 bases, and 14 bases separated the two germline ends. CDR3 nucleotides: TGTGCCAGCAGCTTGGAGGCGGCCACTCAATACGAGCAGTACTTC. It translates to CASSLEAATQYEQYF.

This clone occurred a few times. This chain joins TRBV5-5 and TRBJ1-5, with 10 bases matching TRBD1. Germline V CDR1 and CDR2: SGHKS, YYEKEE (reference sequence). V trimming: 3 bases; J trimming: 5 bases; junction bases outside the gene matches: 5. The CDR3 has 15 amino acids. CDR3 loop: CASSWGTGVDQPQHF. DNA for the CDR3: TGTGCCAGCAGCTGGGGGACAGGGGTGGATCAGCCCCAGCATTTT. Together with reference TRBV5-5 and TRBJ1-5, the CDR3 gives the full variable domain: DAGVTQSPTHLIKTRGQQVTLRCSPISGHKSVSWYQQVLGQGPQFIFQYYEKEERGRGNFPDRFSARQFPNYSSELNVNALLLGDSALYLCASSWGTGVDQPQHFGDGTRLSIL.

V gene TRBV14 combines with J gene TRBJ1-5; D is perhaps TRBD1 (6 bases). CDR3 size: 15 residues. CDR1 and CDR2 (germline): SGHDN, FVKESK. V gave up 4 bases and J gave up 2 bases, with 12 bases separating them. The CDR3 nucleotides read TGTGCCAGCAGCCCAGCAGGGGTCGGCAATCAGCCCCAGCATTTT. Translated, it gives CASSPAGVGNQPQHF. Drawing the rest from reference TRBV14 and TRBJ1-5, the complete variable domain is EAGVTQFPSHSVIEKGQTVTLRCDPISGHDNLYWYRRVMGKEIKFLLHFVKESKQDESGMPNNRFLAERTGGTYSTLKVQPAELEDSGVYFCASSPAGVGNQPQHFGDGTRLSIL.

This sequence joins TRBV28 and TRBJ2-5; 8 nucleotides match TRBD1. The CDR3 spans 14 residues. Germline CDR1 reads MDHEN; CDR2 reads SYDVKM. V trimming: 4 bases; J trimming: 5 bases; junction bases outside the gene matches: 6. CDR3 DNA sequence: TGTGCCAGCAGTTCATCAGGGGGCGGCGAGACCCAGTACTTC. Translating it yields CASSSSGGGETQYF.

This clone occurred a few times. The rearrangement uses TRBV29-1 and TRBJ2-5; TRBD2 matches at 9 bases. V lost 8 bases, J lost 2 bases, and 9 bases stayed unmatched. The CDR3 sequence is 14 residues long. The germline gives CDR1 SQVTM, CDR2 ANQGSEA. As DNA, the CDR3 is TGCAGCATCGGGACTAGCTCAATACAAGAGACCCAGTACTTC. Its protein product is CSIGTSSIQETQYF.

This clone was counted between two and nine times. The DNA for the CDR3 is TGTGCCAGCAGCTCAAGGGGCAGGTATAACACTGAAGCTTTCTTT. Translation: CASSSRGRYNTEAFF. This sequence joins TRBV7-9 and TRBJ1-1; perhaps TRBD1 as D (5 bases). Trimming shortened V by 4 bases and J by 2 bases, and 14 bases separated the two germline ends. Germline lookup yields CDR1 SEHNR and CDR2 FQNEAQ (reference sequence). The CDR3 sequence is 15 residues long.

V gene TRBV30 combines with J gene TRBJ1-1; TRBD1 is a possible D gene (6 bases). This CDR3 comprises 13 residues. V was shortened by 5 bases and J by 1 base, with 11 bases between the two germline ends. Germline V CDR1 and CDR2: GTSNPN, SVGIG (reference sequence). The CDR3 DNA reads TGTGCCTGGGGGGGCAGACCGAACACTGAAGCTTTCTTT. Its translation: CAWGGRPNTEAFF.

The V gene is TRBV9, the J gene TRBJ1-1; TRBD1 agrees at 7 bases. This CDR3 comprises 15 residues. J was trimmed by 0 bases and V by 0 bases; bases with no gene match: 2. Germline V gene sequence: CDR1 SGDLS, CDR2 YYNGEE. The CDR3 region has the DNA TGTGCCAGCAGCGTAGAGACAGGGCTGAACACTGAAGCTTTCTTT. This sequence encodes CASSVETGLNTEAFF.

The rearrangement links TRBV7-2 to TRBJ2-1; D uncertain. With 2 bases removed from V and 0 bases from J, the gap between germline ends came to 11 bases. Germline CDR1 and CDR2: SGHTA and FQGNSA. The CDR3 has 16 residues. CDR3 in DNA: TGTGCCAGCAGCTTAAGTGGCTGGAGCTCCTACAATGAGCAGTTCTTC. It codes for CASSLSGWSSYNEQFF.

The rearrangement joins TRBV5-1 to TRBJ2-2, with TRBD1 identical over 7 bases. J lost 4 bases, V lost 4 bases, and 1 base had no gene match. This CDR3 has 13 amino acids. Germline CDR1 and CDR2: SGHRS and YFSETQ. DNA for the CDR3: TGCGCCAGCAGCAGGGACAGCACCGGGGAGCTGTTTTTT. The encoded protein is CASSRDSTGELFF.

This clone occurred once. V usage is TRBV19 and J usage is TRBJ1-4, with a weak D call TRBD1 (5 bases). Germline V gene lookup returns CDR1 LNHDA and CDR2 SQIVND (reference sequence). V was shortened by 9 bases and J by 6 bases, with 14 bases between the two germline ends. The CDR3 has 13 amino acids. CDR3 nucleotides: TGTGCCAGCGCAGGGAAGGGGTATGAAAAACTGTTTTTT. Its protein product is CASAGKGYEKLFF.

This clone was observed a few times. V gene TRBV15 combines with J gene TRBJ2-1; perhaps TRBD1 as D (6 bases). There are 15 residues in the CDR3. V lost 2 bases and J 5 bases, leaving 13 bases between the germline ends. Germline V gives CDR1 LNHNV, CDR2 YYDKDF (reference sequence). DNA for the CDR3: TGTGCCACCAGCAGATTATGGCAGGGGCACAATGAGCAGTTCTTC. As protein: CATSRLWQGHNEQFF.